This entry lists 31 T cell receptor beta chains sequenced from one sample in a study of PD-L1 blockade in urothelial cancer. Time point reported: peripheral blood 6 weeks after treatment start. TCRdb's copy holds only in-frame clones and misses some; the assay was immunoSEQ multiplex PCR. The sample consists of tens of thousands of clones, about 90% of them appearing once. Here the sequenced sample was PBMCs, taken around atezolizumab (anti-PD-L1) treatment. Receptors originate from a man in his 70s with urothelial cancer.

The J gene is TRBJ1-1, the V gene TRBV27; unclear D gene. CDR3 size: 13 residues. The germline V and J ends were trimmed by 6 bases and 3 bases, with 11 bases remaining between them. Germline CDR1 is MNHEY and CDR2 is SMNVEV (reference sequence). CDR3 region: CASRPAGDTEAFF. CDR3 bases: TGTGCCAGCAGACCCGCGGGAGACACTGAAGCTTTCTTT.

This clone was detected only once. J is TRBJ2-1 and V is TRBV7-8, with 8 bases lining up with TRBD2. The CDR3 contains 15 residues. The germline CDR1 and CDR2 sequences are SGHVS and FQNEAQ. V was clipped by 3 bases and J by 7 bases; unmatched bases: 8. The CDR3: CASSFASSGWNEQFF. The CDR3 DNA sequence: TGTGCCAGCAGCTTCGCCTCTAGCGGGTGGAATGAGCAGTTCTTC.

V usage is TRBV18 and J usage is TRBJ1-1, with a possible D match to TRBD1 (5 bases). This CDR3 is 14 amino acids long. Trimming took off 1 base at V and 2 bases at J, with 8 bases between the two ends. CDR1 and CDR2 from the germline V gene are KGHSH and LQKENI. The CDR3 region is CASSPQGINTEAFF. The CDR3 region has the DNA TGTGCCAGCTCACCACAGGGGATAAACACTGAAGCTTTCTTT.

J is TRBJ1-3 and V is TRBV5-8; TRBD1 matches at 7 bases. CDR3 size: 14 residues. Losses at the gene ends were 3 bases for V and 4 bases for J; bases not matched to a gene: 4. The germline V gene encodes CDR1 SGHTS and CDR2 YDEGEE. CDR3 DNA: TGTGCCAGCAGCTCAGGGGGTACAGGAAACACCATATATTTT. It specifies CASSSGGTGNTIYF.

This chain connects TRBV6-1 to TRBJ2-1; 7 nucleotides align to TRBD1. CDR1 and CDR2 (germline): MNHNS, SASEGT. The V segment lost 2 bases and the J segment 16 bases; nucleotides outside the gene matches: 8. This CDR3 contains 12 residues. DNA of the CDR3: TGTGCCAGCAGTGAATATAGACAGGGCATCTTCTTC. Protein sequence: CASSEYRQGIFF.

The chain joins TRBV9 to TRBJ2-3; no definite D call. Germline V gene lookup returns CDR1 SGDLS and CDR2 YYNGEE. The germline V and J ends were trimmed by 3 bases and 2 bases, with 13 bases remaining between them. The CDR3 has 15 amino acids. The CDR3 spells CASSGTVGLTDTQYF. CDR3 in DNA: TGTGCCAGCAGCGGTACAGTCGGCCTCACAGATACGCAGTATTTT.

The rearrangement joins TRBV5-8 to TRBJ2-5, with TRBD1 as a possible D gene (5 bases). Per germline, CDR1 SGHTS and CDR2 YDEGEE. The CDR3 consists of 15 residues. Trimming shortened V by 0 bases and J by 5 bases, and 14 bases separated the two germline ends. CDR3 nucleotides: TGTGCCAGCAGCTTGGTAGTCAGGGATTTGGAGACCCAGTACTTC. Encoded protein: CASSLVVRDLETQYF. The full variable domain, rest sourced from reference TRBV5-8 and TRBJ2-5, is EAGVTQSPTHLIKTRGQQATLRCSPISGHTSVYWYQQALGLGLQFLLWYDEGEERNRGNFPPRFSGRQFPNYSSELNVNALELEDSALYLCASSLVVRDLETQYFGPGTRLLVL.

The chain recombines TRBV28 with TRBJ2-3, with D perhaps matching TRBD1 (7 bases). This CDR3 contains 15 residues. Germline CDR1 reads MDHEN; CDR2 reads SYDVKM. V gave up 3 bases and J gave up 2 bases, with 12 bases separating them. The DNA for the CDR3 is TGTGCCAGCAGTTTGGGGGGACAGTTCACAGATACGCAGTATTTT. This encodes CASSLGGQFTDTQYF.

The chain carries TRBV6-1 and TRBJ1-1; tentative D call: TRBD1 (6 bases). Looked up from germline, CDR1 is MNHNS and CDR2 is SASEGT. Trimming stripped 3 bases from V and 0 bases from J, with 17 bases between. The CDR3 runs to 17 residues. This CDR3 reads CASSDPAGGRMNTEAFF. The CDR3 DNA reads TGTGCCAGCAGTGATCCGGCGGGGGGGCGAATGAACACTGAAGCTTTCTTT.

The chain employs TRBV29-1 and TRBJ2-3, with TRBD2 identical over 13 bases. The CDR3 runs 16 residues. Germline V gene sequence: CDR1 SQVTM, CDR2 ANQGSEA. V was pared by 6 bases and J by 2 bases, with 8 bases of the junction left unmatched. In DNA form, the CDR3 reads TGCAGCGTAAGAATCGGACTAGCGGGAGACACAGATACGCAGTATTTT. This translates into CSVRIGLAGDTDTQYF.

CDR3 amino acids: CASSFPGGTGDEAFF. CDR3 DNA: TGTGCCAGCAGTTTTCCCGGGGGGACGGGGGATGAAGCTTTCTTT. V gene TRBV28 combines with J gene TRBJ1-1; D may be TRBD1 (5 bases). The CDR3 runs to 15 residues. The germline gives CDR1 MDHEN, CDR2 SYDVKM. The ends were cut back, 3 bases at V and 7 bases at J, with 18 bases in the middle.

The chain carries TRBV5-1 and TRBJ2-5; unclear D gene. This CDR3 is 13 amino acids long. V dropped 1 base and J dropped 0 bases, with 4 bases sitting between them. Looked up from germline, CDR1 is SGHRS and CDR2 is YFSETQ. The DNA of the CDR3 is TGCGCCAGCAGCTTGCAGTACCAAGAGACCCAGTACTTC. Amino acids: CASSLQYQETQYF. Filled out from reference TRBV5-1 and TRBJ2-5, the complete variable domain reads KAGVTQTPRYLIKTRGQQVTLSCSPISGHRSVSWYQQTPGQGLQFLFEYFSETQRNKGNFPGRFSGRQFSNSRSEMNVSTLELGDSALYLCASSLQYQETQYFGPGTRLLVL.

This rearrangement joins TRBV5-5 to TRBJ2-5, with TRBD2 as a possible D gene (6 bases). Trimming stripped 1 base from V and 2 bases from J, with 12 bases between. The CDR3 is made up of 15 amino acids. Per the germline V gene, CDR1 is SGHKS and CDR2 is YYEKEE (reference sequence). The DNA for the CDR3 is TGTGCCAGCAGCTTGACTAGCAGTATACAAGAGACCCAGTACTTC. Translated: CASSLTSSIQETQYF. Looking up the rest from reference TRBV5-5 and TRBJ2-5 gives the full variable domain: DAGVTQSPTHLIKTRGQQVTLRCSPISGHKSVSWYQQVLGQGPQFIFQYYEKEERGRGNFPDRFSARQFPNYSSELNVNALLLGDSALYLCASSLTSSIQETQYFGPGTRLLVL.

This clone was recorded once. This chain joins TRBV10-3 and TRBJ2-1, with 11 nucleotides matching TRBD2. The V gene's germline CDR1 is ENHRY and CDR2 SYGVKD. The V gene end was trimmed by 3 bases and the J gene end by 0 bases; junction bases not matched to a gene: 1. CDR3 size: 16 residues. The CDR3 is CAISETSGSSYNEQFF. The CDR3 bases are TGTGCCATCAGTGAAACTAGCGGGAGCTCCTACAATGAGCAGTTCTTC.

The chain links TRBV5-4 to TRBJ2-2, with D maybe TRBD2 (5 bases). Trimming left V 8 bases short and J 2 bases short, with 16 bases between. The length of the CDR3 is 15 residues. Germline V CDR1 and CDR2: SGHNT, YYREEE (reference sequence). The CDR3 spells CASSGGPTNTGELFF. The DNA of the CDR3 is TGTGCCAGTTCCGGAGGCCCTACAAACACCGGGGAGCTGTTTTTT.

CDR3 DNA sequence: TGTGCCAGCGTTTCGGGACTAAAACCGGATACGCAGTATTTT. As protein: CASVSGLKPDTQYF. The rearrangement links TRBV6-5 to TRBJ2-3; the match to TRBD2 covers 7 bases. The germline gives CDR1 MNHEY, CDR2 SVGAGI. The V and J ends lost 8 bases and 6 bases, in that order; junction bases with no gene match: 11. CDR3 length equals 14 residues.

The V and J genes are TRBV30 and TRBJ1-3; D call uncertain. Germline-derived CDR1 and CDR2 are GTSNPN and SVGIG (reference sequence). V was cut by 0 bases and J by 0 bases, with 6 bases left in between. The CDR3 contains 14 residues. CDR3: CAWSVGHSGNTIYF. CDR3 bases: TGTGCCTGGAGTGTGGGCCACTCTGGAAACACCATATATTTT.

The chain is built from TRBV5-1 and TRBJ2-2; 7 bases agree with TRBD1. The CDR3 length is 15 residues. The J segment lost 2 bases and the V segment lost 5 bases, leaving 6 bases of the junction unmatched. Germline lookup yields CDR1 SGHRS and CDR2 YFSETQ. In DNA form, the CDR3 reads TGCGCCAGCAGATACAGGGGAAGCAACACCGGGGAGCTGTTTTTT. It yields the protein CASRYRGSNTGELFF.

V usage is TRBV7-9 and J usage is TRBJ2-5; TRBD2 is a possible D gene (5 bases). Trimming took 5 bases from V and 1 from J, leaving 14 bases between them. This CDR3 is 15 amino acids long. Per germline, CDR1 SEHNR and CDR2 FQNEAQ (reference sequence). The CDR3 nucleotides are TGTGCCAGCAGCCTCCCCGCGGGTACCCAAGAGACCCAGTACTTC. Its translation: CASSLPAGTQETQYF.

CDR3 residues: CASSHRAGWRYEQFF. In DNA form, the CDR3 reads TGTGCCAGCAGCCACCGAGCGGGATGGCGCTATGAGCAGTTCTTC. The chain is built from TRBV7-2 and TRBJ2-1; 7 nucleotides align to TRBD2. The length of the CDR3 is 15 residues. Germline V CDR1 and CDR2: SGHTA, FQGNSA. The V and J ends lost 5 bases and 8 bases, in that order; junction bases with no gene match: 12.

The J gene is TRBJ2-7, the V gene TRBV9; perhaps TRBD1 as D (6 bases). Germline CDR1 is SGDLS and CDR2 is YYNGEE. V lost 0 bases, J lost 5 bases, and 12 bases lay in between. The CDR3 extends over 14 amino acids. CDR3 in DNA: TGTGCCAGCAGCGTAGGTCCAGGGGCGGACGAGCAGTACTTC. This encodes CASSVGPGADEQYF.

CDR3 bases: TGTGCCAGCACCAATCCGGGACAGGGTAGTGGTGGAGCCAAAAACATTCAGTACTTC. Translation gives CASTNPGQGSGGAKNIQYF. This chain joins TRBV11-2 and TRBJ2-4; the match to TRBD1 covers 9 bases. CDR1 and CDR2 (germline): SGHAT, FQNNGV. CDR3 size: 19 residues. The J segment lost 0 bases and the V segment lost 7 bases, leaving 16 bases of the junction unmatched.

The chain joins TRBV19 to TRBJ2-1; 10 nucleotides match TRBD1. The CDR3 loop spans 16 amino acids. Looked up from germline, CDR1 is LNHDA and CDR2 is SQIVND (reference sequence). Germline trimming cut 1 base from V and 4 bases from J; bases unmatched to any gene: 4. The CDR3 nucleotides read TGTGCCAGTAGTATAGGGGGACAGGGGAGTTACAATGAGCAGTTCTTC. Encoded protein: CASSIGGQGSYNEQFF.

The chain links TRBV9 to TRBJ2-1, with 8 bases fitting TRBD2. This CDR3 is 16 amino acids long. V lost 0 bases to trimming and J lost 2 bases; unmatched junction nucleotides: 4. CDR1 is SGDLS and CDR2 is YYNGEE in the germline V gene. Here the CDR3 DNA reads TGTGCCAGCAGCGTAGCTGCGGGAGGAGCCTACAATGAGCAGTTCTTC. This encodes CASSVAAGGAYNEQFF.

The V call is TRBV5-1, the J call TRBJ1-1; TRBD1 might be the D (5 bases). The CDR3 has 17 residues. The V gene's germline CDR1 is SGHRS and CDR2 YFSETQ. V lost 1 base to trimming and J lost 1 base, with 17 bases between them. The CDR3 protein is CASSLPRGGSSNTEAFF. CDR3 coding DNA: TGCGCCAGCAGCTTGCCCCGGGGGGGGAGTTCGAACACTGAAGCTTTCTTT.

This chain connects TRBV7-8 to TRBJ2-1; the match to TRBD2 covers 8 bases. CDR1 and CDR2 from the germline V gene are SGHVS and FQNEAQ. CDR3 length equals 17 residues. V trimming: 5 bases; J trimming: 5 bases; junction bases outside the gene matches: 14. CDR3 in amino acids: CASSPNRPGTRNNEQFF. The CDR3 DNA follows: TGTGCCAGCAGCCCTAACCGACCCGGGACTAGGAACAATGAGCAGTTCTTC.

The rearrangement uses TRBV19 and TRBJ1-5; TRBD1 might be the D (6 bases). V was trimmed by 6 bases and J by 1 base, leaving 10 bases between them. This CDR3 contains 14 residues. CDR1 is LNHDA and CDR2 is SQIVND in the germline V gene (reference sequence). CDR3: CASSGQISNQPQHF. The CDR3 nucleotides are TGTGCCAGTAGCGGACAGATAAGCAATCAGCCCCAGCATTTT.

The chain carries TRBV5-1 and TRBJ1-5; 8 nucleotides match TRBD1. Looked up from germline, CDR1 is SGHRS and CDR2 is YFSETQ. CDR3 length: 15 residues. Losses at the gene ends were 4 bases for V and 3 bases for J; bases not matched to a gene: 6. In DNA, the CDR3 is TGCGCCAGCAGCCCCGGGACAGGATACAATCAGCCCCAGCATTTT. Residues: CASSPGTGYNQPQHF.

V usage is TRBV4-1 and J usage is TRBJ2-7, with TRBD2 matching 8 bases. Germline trimming cut 4 bases from V and 0 bases from J; bases unmatched to any gene: 8. This CDR3 is built from 16 residues. Germline V gives CDR1 MGHRA, CDR2 YSYEKL. Written as DNA, the CDR3 is TGCGCCAGCAGCCGTTCTCCCGGGACTAGCTCCTACGAGCAGTACTTC. It translates to CASSRSPGTSSYEQYF.

The V gene is TRBV10-3, the J gene TRBJ2-5, with 8 bases lining up with TRBD1. CDR1 is ENHRY, CDR2 SYGVKD, per germline. Trimming removed 7 bases from V and 3 bases from J; junction bases left unmatched: 4. The CDR3 extends over 13 amino acids. DNA for the CDR3: TGTGCCATCAAGACAGGGGTGGAAGAGACCCAGTACTTC. Amino acid sequence: CAIKTGVEETQYF.

The rearrangement links TRBV7-9 to TRBJ2-1, with TRBD1 identical over 7 bases. Germline V lookup: CDR1 SEHNR, CDR2 FQNEAQ (reference sequence). J was trimmed by 5 bases and V by 5 bases; bases with no gene match: 15. The CDR3 extends over 17 amino acids. The CDR3 sequence: CASSPYLQGIWNNEQFF. The CDR3 region has the DNA TGTGCCAGCAGCCCCTATCTACAGGGGATTTGGAACAATGAGCAGTTCTTC.